This TCR beta chain was identified in a study of lung T cells in sarcoidosis with Löfgren's syndrome. Across the study: Löfgren's syndrome patients were the main repertoire analysis focus.

Study results and caveats: Recognition of an unidentified sarcoidosis antigen was only suggested.

Germline CDR1 and CDR2: SGHRS and YFSETQ. The CDR3 length is 16 residues. V gave up 5 bases and J gave up 1 base; unmatched junction bases: 11. MiXCR was run by TCRdb on the reads, yielding one entry per CDR3 protein. The sample shows tens of thousands of distinct CDR3 sequences, approximately 21% of them seen only once. On this clonotype itself: Its antigen is not identified. A much more abundant neighbour one base away suggests this may be a read error.

The sequence was obtained from a human donor with sarcoidosis (Löfgren's syndrome or another form), or a control subject (not recorded which). The chain carries TRBV5-1 and TRBJ1-1; the match to TRBD1 covers 7 bases. Input material: CD4+ T cells from PBMCs. This CDR3 is CASRMAGGYGNTEAFF. The CDR3 DNA sequence: TGCGCCAGCAGGATGGCAGGGGGGTATGGGAACACTGAAGCTTTCTTT.